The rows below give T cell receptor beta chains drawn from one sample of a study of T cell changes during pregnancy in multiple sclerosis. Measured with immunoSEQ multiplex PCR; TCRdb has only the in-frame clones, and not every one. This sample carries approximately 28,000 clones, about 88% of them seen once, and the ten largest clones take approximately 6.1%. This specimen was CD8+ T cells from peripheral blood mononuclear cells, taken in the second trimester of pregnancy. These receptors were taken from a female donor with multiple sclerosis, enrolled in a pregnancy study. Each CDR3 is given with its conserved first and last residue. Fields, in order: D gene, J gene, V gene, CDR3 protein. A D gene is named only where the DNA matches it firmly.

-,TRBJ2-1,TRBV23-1,CASSPYSGSRGNQQFF
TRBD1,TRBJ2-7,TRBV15,CATSSGQVTEQYF
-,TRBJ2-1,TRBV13,CASSHHQGRREQFF
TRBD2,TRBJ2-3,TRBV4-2,CASSQIRAGGPTDTQYF
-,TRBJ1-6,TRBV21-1,CAGPPGEDKNSPLHF
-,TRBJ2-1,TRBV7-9,CASSLVRDNEQFF
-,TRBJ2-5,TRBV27,CASSPRPGVGEETQYF
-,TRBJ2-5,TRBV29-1,CSVPTGSETQYF
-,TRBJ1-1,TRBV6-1,CASSEGTEVTEAFF
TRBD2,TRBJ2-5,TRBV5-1,CASSLGTSGAETQYF
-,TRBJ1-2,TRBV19,CASSPGTNYGYTF
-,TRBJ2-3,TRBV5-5,CASSLVVSTDTQYF
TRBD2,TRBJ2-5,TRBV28,CASNRGGTLQETQYF
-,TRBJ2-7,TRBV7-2,CASSWGTPSSYEQYF
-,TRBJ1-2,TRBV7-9,CASSLLRRADSNYGYTF
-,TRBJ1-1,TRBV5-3,CASSLGAREYTEAFF
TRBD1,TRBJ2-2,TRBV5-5,CASYPGQGPNTGELFF
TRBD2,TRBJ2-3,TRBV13,CASSLLTSGPMEDTQYF
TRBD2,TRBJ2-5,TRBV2,CASKGIAGVQETQYF
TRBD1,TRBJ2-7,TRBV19,CASGTGGREQYF
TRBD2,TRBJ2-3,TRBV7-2,CASSLGLGTDTQYF
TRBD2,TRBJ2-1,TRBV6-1,CASSDTAGGANEQFF
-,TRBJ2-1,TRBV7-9,CASSLSGDDEQFF
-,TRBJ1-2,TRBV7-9,CASSDGGYGYTF
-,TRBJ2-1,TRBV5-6,CASSLRLAIYNEQFF
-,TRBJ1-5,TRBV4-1,CASSQDLTDSQPQHF
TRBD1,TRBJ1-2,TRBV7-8,CASSSPQDRGRVYGYTF
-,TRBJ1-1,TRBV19,CASSIDVGRMNTEAFF
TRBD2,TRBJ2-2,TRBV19,CASSPGLFTGELFF
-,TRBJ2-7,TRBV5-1,CASSLAQSSYEQYF
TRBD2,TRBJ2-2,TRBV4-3,CASSQDPTSGRAAGELFF
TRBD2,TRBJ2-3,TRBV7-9,CASSLLAGEGTDTQYF
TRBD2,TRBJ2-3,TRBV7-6,CASSLSLAGGTPTDTQYF
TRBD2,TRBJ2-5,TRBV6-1,CASTHLTSGGETQYF
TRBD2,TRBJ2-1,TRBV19,CASSMALAGVNEQFF
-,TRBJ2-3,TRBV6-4,CASSDGRGPTDTQYF
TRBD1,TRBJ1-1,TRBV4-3,CASSQRGTGHTEAFF
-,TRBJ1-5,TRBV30,CAWNGVGNQPQHF
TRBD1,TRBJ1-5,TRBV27,CASGQGYSNQPQHF
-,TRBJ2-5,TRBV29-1,CSVVILVVLEVTQYF
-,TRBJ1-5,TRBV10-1,CASSEGGEGKPQHF
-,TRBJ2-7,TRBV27,CASSSGRSYEQYF
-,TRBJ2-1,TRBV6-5,CASSYFRAGANNEQFF
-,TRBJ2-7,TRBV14,CASSQTRGAIYEQYF
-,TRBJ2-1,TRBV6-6,CASTHTRANEQFF
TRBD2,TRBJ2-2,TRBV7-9,CASSPGLASGELFF
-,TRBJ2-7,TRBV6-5,CASSSPRDTNYEQYF
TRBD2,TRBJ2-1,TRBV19,CASSRLASEQFF
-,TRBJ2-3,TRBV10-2,CASPPGDKSTDTQYF
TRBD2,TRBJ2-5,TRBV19,CASSIGGGGQETQYF
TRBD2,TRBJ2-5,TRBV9,CASSVEGGRAGETQYF
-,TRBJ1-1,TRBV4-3,CASSQERERTEAFF
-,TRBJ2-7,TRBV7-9,CASSLGGAPLYEQYF
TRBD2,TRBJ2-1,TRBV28,CASSFPMAGGSYNEQFF
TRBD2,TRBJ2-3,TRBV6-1,CASSELAGGADTQYF
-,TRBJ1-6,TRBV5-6,CASSLTRDINSPLHF
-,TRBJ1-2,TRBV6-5,CASRPRALIYGYTF